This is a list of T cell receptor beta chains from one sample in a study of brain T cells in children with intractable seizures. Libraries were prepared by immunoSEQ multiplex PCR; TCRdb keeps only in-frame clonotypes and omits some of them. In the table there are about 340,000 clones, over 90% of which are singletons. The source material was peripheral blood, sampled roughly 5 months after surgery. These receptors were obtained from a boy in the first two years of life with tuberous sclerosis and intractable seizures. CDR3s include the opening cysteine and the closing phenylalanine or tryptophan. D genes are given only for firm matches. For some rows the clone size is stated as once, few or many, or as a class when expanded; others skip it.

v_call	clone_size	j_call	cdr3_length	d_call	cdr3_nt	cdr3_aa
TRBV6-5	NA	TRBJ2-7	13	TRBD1	TGTGCCAGCAAGACAGGGGACTCCTACGAGCAGTACTTC	CASKTGDSYEQYF
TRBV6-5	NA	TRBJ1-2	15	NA	TGTGCCAGCAGGACGGGGGGGAGCCCTAACTATGGCTACACCTTC	CASRTGGSPNYGYTF
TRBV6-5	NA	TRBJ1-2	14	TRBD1	TGTGCCAGCAGTTATGGGACAGGCCGGCGTGGCTACACCTTC	CASSYGTGRRGYTF
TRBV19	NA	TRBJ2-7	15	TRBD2	TGTGCCAGTAGTATCGATGCTGGGACTATCTACGAGCAGTACTTC	CASSIDAGTIYEQYF
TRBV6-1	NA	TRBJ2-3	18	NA	TGTGCCAGCAGTGAAAGGAGGGGGAGCGGATATAGCACAGATACGCAGTATTTT	CASSERRGSGYSTDTQYF
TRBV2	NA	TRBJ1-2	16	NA	TGTGCCAGCAGTGAAGCGGGCGCAGGGCTTTGGGTTGCCTACACCTTC	CASSEAGAGLWVAYTF
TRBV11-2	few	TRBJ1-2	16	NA	TGTGCCAGCAGCTTAGTCGGGGAAGACTTCGTTGATGGCTACACCTTC	CASSLVGEDFVDGYTF
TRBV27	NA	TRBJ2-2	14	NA	TGTGCCAGCAGTTTTACAACGAACACCGGGGAGCTGTTTTTT	CASSFTTNTGELFF
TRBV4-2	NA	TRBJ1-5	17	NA	TGTGCCAGCAGCCAAGAAAAAGCGAGACAGGGCAATCAGCCCCAGCATTTT	CASSQEKARQGNQPQHF
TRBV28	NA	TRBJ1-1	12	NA	TGTGCCAGCAGTCCCTTCGACACTGAAGCTTTCTTT	CASSPFDTEAFF